This is a list of T cell receptor beta chains from one sample in a study of T cell responses to AZD1222 COVID-19 vaccine. TCRdb keeps only in-frame clones here, not all; method: immunoSEQ multiplex PCR. Of approximately 150,000 clones listed, just over 90% are singletons. The sample here was peripheral blood, taken on day 0 of AZD1222 vaccination. Receptors originate from an adult in good health. CDR3s include the opening cysteine and the closing phenylalanine or tryptophan. Fields, in order: clone size, D gene, J gene, V gene, CDR3 DNA, CDR3 protein. A D gene is named only where the DNA matches it firmly. The size field is filled for only some rows; it gives once, few, many or a size class.

abundance: -; d_gene: -; j_gene: TRBJ2-1; v_gene: TRBV29-1; CDR3nt: TGCAGCTTTGACAACTCCTACAATGAGCAGTTCTTC; CDR3aa: CSFDNSYNEQFF
abundance: -; d_gene: TRBD1; j_gene: TRBJ2-7; v_gene: TRBV5-1; CDR3nt: TGCGCCAGCAGCTTGGGGGACAGGGGGACCTACGAGCAGTACTTC; CDR3aa: CASSLGDRGTYEQYF
abundance: once; d_gene: -; j_gene: TRBJ1-4; v_gene: TRBV6-5; CDR3nt: TGTGCCAGCAGTTACGACGAATACGAGGAAAAACTGTTTTTT; CDR3aa: CASSYDEYEEKLFF
abundance: -; d_gene: TRBD2; j_gene: TRBJ2-2; v_gene: TRBV10-3; CDR3nt: TGTGCCATCAGTGACCTAGGGAGGGACACCGGGGAGCTGTTTTTT; CDR3aa: CAISDLGRDTGELFF
abundance: -; d_gene: -; j_gene: TRBJ1-5; v_gene: TRBV19; CDR3nt: TGTGCCAGTAGCCCTTATAGCAATCAGCCCCAGCATTTT; CDR3aa: CASSPYSNQPQHF
abundance: -; d_gene: -; j_gene: TRBJ1-3; v_gene: TRBV2; CDR3nt: TGTGCCAGCAGTGTTGGGAGCTCTGGAAACACCATATATTTT; CDR3aa: CASSVGSSGNTIYF
abundance: -; d_gene: -; j_gene: TRBJ2-4; v_gene: TRBV5-1; CDR3nt: TGCGCCAGCAGCTTGGCCGGGGGGCCGGGGGCTAACATTCAGTACTTC; CDR3aa: CASSLAGGPGANIQYF
abundance: -; d_gene: -; j_gene: TRBJ2-1; v_gene: TRBV7-9; CDR3nt: TGTGCCAGCAGCTTTCGGGGGAGAGACGGCAATGAGCAGTTCTTC; CDR3aa: CASSFRGRDGNEQFF
abundance: -; d_gene: -; j_gene: TRBJ2-3; v_gene: TRBV4-1; CDR3nt: TGCGCCAGCAGCCAAGATGGGGGGGGCAGCACAGATACGCAGTATTTT; CDR3aa: CASSQDGGGSTDTQYF
abundance: -; d_gene: -; j_gene: TRBJ1-2; v_gene: TRBV5-1; CDR3nt: TGCGCCAGCAGCTTGCCCGGGACGGAATATGGCTACACCTTC; CDR3aa: CASSLPGTEYGYTF
abundance: -; d_gene: -; j_gene: TRBJ1-5; v_gene: TRBV21-1; CDR3nt: TGTGCCAGCAGCAGCCAGACAGGGTCCGCATCGTATAGCAATCAGCCCCAGCATTTT; CDR3aa: CASSSQTGSASYSNQPQHF
abundance: -; d_gene: -; j_gene: TRBJ2-2; v_gene: TRBV25-1; CDR3nt: TGTGCCAGCAGTGGAAGACTAGTAAGGGTCGGGGAGCTGTTTTTT; CDR3aa: CASSGRLVRVGELFF
abundance: few; d_gene: -; j_gene: TRBJ2-1; v_gene: TRBV14; CDR3nt: TGTGCCAGCAGTGACGGAACCCCCTACAATGAGCAGTTCTTC; CDR3aa: CASSDGTPYNEQFF
abundance: -; d_gene: TRBD2; j_gene: TRBJ2-5; v_gene: TRBV5-4; CDR3nt: TGTGCCAGCAGCTTGGGTACTAGCGGGAGAGCCCAAGAGACCCAGTACTTC; CDR3aa: CASSLGTSGRAQETQYF
abundance: -; d_gene: TRBD2; j_gene: TRBJ2-7; v_gene: TRBV3-1/TRBV3-2; CDR3nt: TGTGCCAGCAGCCGAGCGGCGGGAGGCCCCTACGAGCAGTACTTC; CDR3aa: CASSRAAGGPYEQYF
abundance: few; d_gene: -; j_gene: TRBJ1-2; v_gene: TRBV6-1; CDR3nt: TGTGCCAGCAGTGAATCAGGGTACGGCTATGGCTACACCTTC; CDR3aa: CASSESGYGYGYTF
abundance: -; d_gene: -; j_gene: TRBJ1-6; v_gene: TRBV6-5; CDR3nt: TGTGCCAGCAGGCTTCAGAATTCACCCCTCCACTTT; CDR3aa: CASRLQNSPLHF
abundance: -; d_gene: TRBD1; j_gene: TRBJ2-7; v_gene: TRBV6-5; CDR3nt: TGTGCCAGCAGGATCCGGGACAGGTTCTACGAGCAGTACTTC; CDR3aa: CASRIRDRFYEQYF
abundance: -; d_gene: -; j_gene: TRBJ1-4; v_gene: TRBV5-1; CDR3nt: TGCGCCAGCAGCCAAGGAAATTTGCAGGAAAAACTGTTTTTT; CDR3aa: CASSQGNLQEKLFF
abundance: -; d_gene: -; j_gene: TRBJ1-1; v_gene: TRBV11-2; CDR3nt: TGTGCCAGCAGCTTAGGACTGGGGGTAAGCACTGAAGCTTTCTTT; CDR3aa: CASSLGLGVSTEAFF
abundance: -; d_gene: -; j_gene: TRBJ1-1; v_gene: TRBV6-1; CDR3nt: TGTGCCAGCAGTGAAGGTGGCGTGAACACTGAAGCTTTCTTT; CDR3aa: CASSEGGVNTEAFF
abundance: -; d_gene: -; j_gene: TRBJ1-2; v_gene: TRBV10-2; CDR3nt: TGCGCCAGCCGAGTTTCGGGGGACTATGGCTACACCTTC; CDR3aa: CASRVSGDYGYTF
abundance: -; d_gene: -; j_gene: TRBJ2-1; v_gene: TRBV18; CDR3nt: TGTGCCAGCTACGGAATTGAAAGCTCCTACAATGAGCAGTTCTTC; CDR3aa: CASYGIESSYNEQFF
abundance: -; d_gene: -; j_gene: TRBJ1-4; v_gene: TRBV18; CDR3nt: TGTGCCAGCTCACCAAGACAGGATAATGAAAAACTGTTTTTT; CDR3aa: CASSPRQDNEKLFF
abundance: -; d_gene: -; j_gene: TRBJ2-1; v_gene: TRBV5-1; CDR3nt: TGCGCCAGCAGCCCCTCAGCTCCCGACCGGGTCCGGGGGCAGTTCTTC; CDR3aa: CASSPSAPDRVRGQFF
abundance: many; d_gene: -; j_gene: TRBJ1-6; v_gene: TRBV5-1; CDR3nt: TGCGCCAGCAGCTTGGGGCCACAGGGATCACCCCTCCACTTT; CDR3aa: CASSLGPQGSPLHF
abundance: once; d_gene: TRBD1; j_gene: TRBJ1-2; v_gene: TRBV5-5; CDR3nt: TGTGCCAGCAACGAGGGGGCTGCAGGCTATGGCTACACCTTC; CDR3aa: CASNEGAAGYGYTF
abundance: -; d_gene: -; j_gene: TRBJ1-2; v_gene: TRBV12-3/TRBV12-4; CDR3nt: TGTGCCAGCAGTTTGGCGGCAAACTATGGCTACACCTTC; CDR3aa: CASSLAANYGYTF
abundance: -; d_gene: -; j_gene: TRBJ2-5; v_gene: TRBV13; CDR3nt: TGTGCCAGCAGCTTGGCGGGGCTCCAAGAGACCCAGTACTTC; CDR3aa: CASSLAGLQETQYF
abundance: -; d_gene: -; j_gene: TRBJ1-1; v_gene: TRBV3-1/TRBV3-2; CDR3nt: TGTGCCAGCAGCCAAGGGGTTCACACTGAAGCTTTCTTT; CDR3aa: CASSQGVHTEAFF
abundance: -; d_gene: -; j_gene: TRBJ1-2; v_gene: TRBV27; CDR3nt: TGTGCCAGCAGTGCCCTAACAGGGAAATGGTATGGCTACACCTTC; CDR3aa: CASSALTGKWYGYTF
abundance: -; d_gene: TRBD1; j_gene: TRBJ1-2; v_gene: TRBV7-6; CDR3nt: TGTGCCAGCAGCTTAAGGGCAGGGGGAACGGGAGGCTACACCTTC; CDR3aa: CASSLRAGGTGGYTF
abundance: -; d_gene: TRBD2; j_gene: TRBJ2-5; v_gene: TRBV12-5; CDR3nt: TGTGCTAGTGGTCAACCCCCACTAGCGGGATACCAAGAGACCCAGTACTTC; CDR3aa: CASGQPPLAGYQETQYF
abundance: -; d_gene: -; j_gene: TRBJ2-3; v_gene: TRBV2; CDR3nt: TGTGCCAGCAGTGATCCAGCAACAGATACGCAGTATTTT; CDR3aa: CASSDPATDTQYF
abundance: -; d_gene: -; j_gene: TRBJ2-7; v_gene: TRBV12-3/TRBV12-4; CDR3nt: TGTGCCAGCAGTAACCACTACGAGCAGTACTTC; CDR3aa: CASSNHYEQYF
abundance: once; d_gene: -; j_gene: TRBJ2-7; v_gene: TRBV4-1; CDR3nt: TGCGCCAGCAGCCAAGAAACTGGGACGAGGCAGTACTTC; CDR3aa: CASSQETGTRQYF